This entry features one T cell receptor (beta chain) sequence. In the authors' workflow: Estimates of nucleated cell counts were drawn from the amplification of reference gene primers. TCRdb's table, derived via immunoSEQ multiplex PCR, lists solely in-frame clones and lacks some. V and J calls and clone size are given by that table; D and trimming were obtained from the DNA. Of more than 200,000 clones listed, 88% are singletons. The sample comes from a study of blood T cell repertoires in COVID-19. Cohorts were based on clinical histories the participants reported. Individuals in the exposed group had encountered a COVID-19 case within 2 weeks preceding study entry. Trimming at V came to 1 base and at J to 1 base, leaving 3 bases not matched to a gene. Per the germline V gene, CDR1 is MGHRA and CDR2 is YSYEKL. There are 16 residues in the CDR3.

The sample comprised PBMCs or T cells enriched from blood (not recorded which). The J gene is TRBJ2-2, the V gene TRBV4-1; 7 bases are a match to TRBD1. The sequence derives from a woman in her thirties who had been exposed to COVID-19. The CDR3 bases are TGCGCCAGCAGCCAAGTCAGGACAGGGAACACCGGGGAGCTGTTTTTT. Its protein is CASSQVRTGNTGELFF.